What follows are 10 T cell receptor beta chains derived from one specimen sequenced in a study of blood T cell repertoires in COVID-19. Sequencing used immunoSEQ multiplex PCR; TCRdb keeps in-frame clones, though not all of them. The sample includes 150,000 to 170,000 clones, around 84% of them seen just once. The source material was PBMCs or T cells enriched from blood (not recorded which). These receptors were taken from a man between 45 and 60 years old who had recovered from COVID-19.

The chain is built from TRBV12-2 and TRBJ1-4; TRBD1 is taken as the D call from the table, unchecked against the DNA. TRBV12-2 is deemed a pseudogene. The CDR3 is made up of 14 amino acids. This chain's CDR3 is CASRLRGGLSKLFF. CDR3 in DNA: TGTGCAAGTCGCCTCAGAGGGGGTCTATCGAAACTGTTTTTT.

V and J are TRBV18 and TRBJ1-4; no clear D. Trimming cost V 1 base and J 0 bases, with 9 bases left between them. Germline V gene data show CDR1 as KGHSH and CDR2 as LQKENI. The CDR3 contains 16 residues. This CDR3 reads CASSPRRGTTNEKLFF. The CDR3 DNA is TGTGCCAGCTCACCACGTCGAGGGACAACTAATGAAAAACTGTTTTTT.

The V gene is TRBV27, the J gene TRBJ1-6, with D possibly TRBD1 on 6 matching bases. The germline V gene has CDR1 MNHEY and CDR2 SMNVEV (reference sequence). The V end lost 2 bases, the J end lost 7 bases, and 12 bases lay between the germline ends. This CDR3 contains 15 residues. The CDR3 here is CASSLVGGMNSPLHF. CDR3 in DNA: TGTGCCAGCAGTTTAGTAGGGGGTATGAATTCACCCCTCCACTTT.

CDR3 in amino acids: CAWIRGGGDTQYF. The CDR3 bases are TGTGCCTGGATAAGGGGGGGCGGAGATACGCAGTATTTT. The V gene is TRBV30, the J gene TRBJ2-3, with D perhaps matching TRBD2 (7 bases). The V end was cut by 4 bases, the J end by 5 bases, with 13 bases between. The CDR3 covers 13 residues. Germline V gives CDR1 GTSNPN, CDR2 SVGIG (reference sequence).

The rearrangement links TRBV18 to TRBJ2-3, with 10 bases aligning to TRBD1. From germline, CDR1 is KGHSH and CDR2 LQKENI. J lost 3 bases, V lost 3 bases, and 3 bases had no gene match. The CDR3 has 15 residues. CDR3 DNA: TGTGCCAGCTCACCGACGGGACAGGGGACAGATACGCAGTATTTT. Amino acids: CASSPTGQGTDTQYF.

The rearrangement uses TRBV4-1 and TRBJ2-3; TRBD2 agrees at 10 bases. Germline CDR1 MGHRA, CDR2 YSYEKL. CDR3 length: 18 residues. After removal of 0 bases from V and 3 bases from J, the junction contained 9 bases not matched to a gene. The CDR3: CASSQDSLSGGNTDTQYF. The CDR3 nucleotides read TGCGCCAGCAGCCAAGACTCCCTTAGCGGGGGGAATACAGATACGCAGTATTTT.

The chain joins TRBV5-1 to TRBJ2-3, with 7 bases that match TRBD1. The CDR3 is 14 residues long. Trimming took 7 bases from V and 0 from J; bases not matched to a gene: 5. CDR1 SGHRS and CDR2 YFSETQ come from the germline V gene. CDR3 in DNA: TGCGCCAGCGGGATAGGGGGCAGCACAGATACGCAGTATTTT. This encodes CASGIGGSTDTQYF.

The chain combines TRBV7-9 with TRBJ1-6; TRBD1 matches 8 bases. The CDR3 loop spans 13 amino acids. V gave up 6 bases and J gave up 9 bases; unmatched junction bases: 4. Germline assignment: CDR1 SEHNR and CDR2 FQNEAQ (reference sequence). The CDR3 sequence is CASSSDRASPLHF. DNA of the CDR3: TGTGCCAGCAGTTCGGACAGGGCTTCACCCCTCCACTTT.

This rearrangement joins TRBV9 to TRBJ2-1, with no clear D. The length of the CDR3 is 15 residues. The V gene lost 3 bases and the J gene lost 0 bases, with 10 bases spanning the gap. Germline V gene sequence: CDR1 SGDLS, CDR2 YYNGEE. CDR3 sequence reads: CASSAQSSSYNEQFF. Written as DNA, the CDR3 is TGTGCCAGCAGCGCCCAAAGTAGCTCCTACAATGAGCAGTTCTTC.

J is TRBJ1-5 and V is TRBV7-9, with D unresolved. Trimming took off 1 base at V and 2 bases at J, with 12 bases between the two ends. In germline, CDR1 is SEHNR, CDR2 FQNEAQ (reference sequence). This CDR3 comprises 16 residues. CDR3 sequence: CASSLGEGTGNQPQHF. CDR3 coding DNA: TGTGCCAGCAGCTTAGGCGAGGGTACGGGCAATCAGCCCCAGCATTTT.